These T cell receptor beta chains were read from a single sample in a study of response to subunit inactivated influenza vaccine. MiXCR, run by TCRdb on the RT-PCR reads, gives a single entry per CDR3 protein. The sample shows about 520,000 distinct CDR3 sequences, 6.5% to 8% of them seen only once. The specimen comprised PBMCs from blood, sampled around 2 years after vaccination. Source of these receptors: a man between 45 and 75 years old who received an inactivated influenza vaccine. The CDR3 runs from the conserved cysteine through the conserved F or W. The D gene is left open where the match is weak. Clone size is shown for a subset of rows, as once, few, many or a class of expanded clone.

j_call | clone_size | v_call | cdr3_length | d_call | cdr3_aa | cdr3_nt
TRBJ2-7 | few | TRBV4-2 | 15 | - | CASSQDRQASYEQYF | TGTGCCAGCAGCCAAGATCGTCAGGCCTCCTACGAGCAGTACTTC
TRBJ2-3 | few | TRBV6-2/TRBV6-3 | 16 | - | CASSSWGGAQTDTQYF | TGTGCCAGTTCCTCGTGGGGGGGGGCCCAAACAGATACGCAGTATTTT
TRBJ2-1 | few | TRBV7-9 | 17 | TRBD2 | CASSLTGTSGFYNEQFF | TGTGCCAGCAGCTTAACTGGGACTAGCGGGTTTTACAATGAGCAGTTCTTC
TRBJ1-5 | - | TRBV7-6 | 15 | - | CASSPRAGANQPQHF | TGTGCCAGCAGCCCTAGGGCAGGGGCCAATCAGCCCCAGCATTTT
TRBJ2-7 | many | TRBV6-2/TRBV6-3 | 14 | - | CASTQGGAYYEQYF | TGTGCCAGCACCCAGGGTGGGGCCTACTACGAGCAGTACTTC
TRBJ2-1 | many | TRBV5-1 | 14 | TRBD1 | CASSSGQGYNEQFF | TGCGCCAGCAGCTCGGGACAGGGGTACAATGAGCAGTTCTTC
TRBJ2-7 | few | TRBV10-3 | 15 | TRBD2 | CAISDSGGAVGEQYF | TGTGCCATCAGTGACTCGGGAGGCGCCGTGGGCGAGCAGTACTTC
TRBJ1-1 | - | TRBV6-1 | 14 | - | CASSGPGGRKEAFF | TGTGCCAGCAGTGGGCCCGGGGGGCGGAAGGAGGCTTTCTTT
TRBJ2-2 | - | TRBV7-6 | 14 | - | CASSLELGTGELFF | TGTGCCAGCAGCTTAGAACTAGGCACCGGGGAGCTGTTTTTT
TRBJ2-3 | - | TRBV20-1 | 13 | - | CSAKQRSTDTQYF | TGCAGTGCTAAACAGAGGAGCACAGATACGCAGTATTTT
TRBJ2-7 | many | TRBV12-3/TRBV12-4 | 13 | - | CASSPRGAYEQYF | TGTGCCAGCAGTCCCCGGGGGGCATACGAGCAGTACTTC
TRBJ1-3 | few | TRBV12-3/TRBV12-4 | 15 | - | CASRNRAHSGNTIYF | TGTGCCAGCCGAAACAGGGCCCACTCTGGAAACACCATATATTTT
TRBJ2-3 | many | TRBV27 | 13 | TRBD2 | CASRTSGGVQQYF | TGTGCCAGCCGGACTAGCGGGGGGGTTCAACAGTATTTT
TRBJ2-7 | few | TRBV4-3 | 17 | - | CASSQAMSRVYNYEQYF | TGCGCCAGCAGCCAAGCGATGAGCAGGGTGTACAACTACGAGCAGTACTTC
TRBJ1-1 | - | TRBV9 | 14 | TRBD1 | CASSGYRGRTEAFF | TGTGCCAGCAGCGGATACAGGGGGCGGACTGAAGCTTTCTTT
TRBJ2-1 | - | TRBV7-8 | 15 | - | CASSRLAENYNEQFF | TGTGCCAGCAGTCGCTTAGCGGAAAACTACAATGAGCAGTTCTTC
TRBJ2-7 | many | TRBV7-2 | 15 | - | CASSSSGREGYEQYF | TGTGCCAGCAGCTCCTCGGGACGCGAGGGCTACGAGCAGTACTTC
TRBJ2-7 | - | TRBV7-8 | 13 | - | CASSPSRDYEQYF | TGTGCCAGCAGCCCCTCTAGGGACTACGAGCAGTACTTC
TRBJ2-4 | many | TRBV12-3/TRBV12-4 | 15 | - | CASRRGDLAKNIQYF | TGTGCCAGCAGGAGGGGAGACCTAGCCAAAAACATTCAGTACTTC
TRBJ2-3 | - | TRBV7-9 | 17 | - | CASSSGPLRGRGDTQYF | TGTGCCAGCAGCTCTGGGCCCCTCCGGGGGCGCGGGGATACGCAGTATTTT
TRBJ2-7 | many | TRBV4-2 | 13 | - | CASSQDYAYEQYF | TGTGCCAGCAGCCAAGATTACGCCTACGAGCAGTACTTC
TRBJ2-2 | many | TRBV4-2 | 15 | - | CASSQDRGTTGELFF | TGTGCCAGCAGCCAAGACCGGGGAACCACCGGGGAGCTGTTTTTT